This T cell receptor beta chain was captured by sequencing in a study of cytomegalovirus exposure and HLA in healthy donors. Study-wide findings and caveats: Trimming of TCR beta V- and J-genes showed a link, identified in a later analysis, to a missense DCLRE1C variant.

In the case of this clone: Its target is unknown.

Primers included in the PCR were 60 Vbeta and 13 Jbeta primers. The assay was immunoSEQ multiplex PCR, and TCRdb's table has in-frame clones only and misses some. This table has some 180,000 clones, about three quarters appearing once. The V end lost 3 bases, the J end lost 2 bases, and 10 bases lay between the germline ends. Per the germline V gene, CDR1 is SNHLY and CDR2 is FYNNEI. The CDR3 length is 14 residues. The chain uses TRBV2 and TRBJ2-5; D is uncertain. This TCR was recovered from a young man in good health and CMV-seronegative. The sample was PBMCs. DNA for the CDR3: TGTGCCAGCAGTGATGAGGTTCGGCAAGAGACCCAGTACTTC. Amino acids: CASSDEVRQETQYF.